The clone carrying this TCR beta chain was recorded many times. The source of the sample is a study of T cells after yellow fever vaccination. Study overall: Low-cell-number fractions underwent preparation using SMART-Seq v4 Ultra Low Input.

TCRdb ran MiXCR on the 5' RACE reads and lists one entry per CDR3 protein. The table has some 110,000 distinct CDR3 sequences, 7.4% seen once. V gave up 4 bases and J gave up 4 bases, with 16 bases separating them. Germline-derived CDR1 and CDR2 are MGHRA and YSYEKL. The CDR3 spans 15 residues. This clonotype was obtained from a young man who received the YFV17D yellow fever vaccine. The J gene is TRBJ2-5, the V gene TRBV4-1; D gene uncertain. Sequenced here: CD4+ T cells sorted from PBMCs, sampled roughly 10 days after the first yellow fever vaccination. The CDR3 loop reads CASSPRLGNGETQYF. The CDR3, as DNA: TGCGCCAGCAGCCCTCGTTTGGGCAATGGAGAGACCCAGTACTTC.